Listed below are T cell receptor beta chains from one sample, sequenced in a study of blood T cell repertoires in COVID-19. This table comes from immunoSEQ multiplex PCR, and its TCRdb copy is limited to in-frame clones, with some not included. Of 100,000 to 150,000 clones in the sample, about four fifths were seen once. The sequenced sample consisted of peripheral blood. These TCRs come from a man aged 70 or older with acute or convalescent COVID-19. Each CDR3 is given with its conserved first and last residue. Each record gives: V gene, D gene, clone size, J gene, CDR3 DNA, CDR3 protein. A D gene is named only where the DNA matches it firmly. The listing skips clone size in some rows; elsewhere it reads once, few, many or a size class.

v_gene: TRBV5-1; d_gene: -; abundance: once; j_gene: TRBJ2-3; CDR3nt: TGCGCCAGCAGTTCAGGGGAAGCCACAGATACGCAGTATTTT; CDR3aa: CASSSGEATDTQYF
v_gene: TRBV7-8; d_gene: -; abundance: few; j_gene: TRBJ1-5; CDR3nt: TGTGCCAGCAGCCCCTGGGAGGGACTGTTTAGCAATCAGCCCCAGCATTTT; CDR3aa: CASSPWEGLFSNQPQHF
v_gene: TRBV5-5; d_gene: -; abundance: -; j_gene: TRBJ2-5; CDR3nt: TGTGCCAGCAGCTCCGAGATGGGGCTGGAGACCCAGTACTTC; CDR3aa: CASSSEMGLETQYF
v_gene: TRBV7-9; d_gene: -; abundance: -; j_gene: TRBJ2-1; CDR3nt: TGTGCCAGCAGCCCCATAGAGGCCGAACAGTTCTTC; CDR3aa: CASSPIEAEQFF
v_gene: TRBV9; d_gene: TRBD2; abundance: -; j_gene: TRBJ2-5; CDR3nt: TGTGCCAGCAGCGGAGCGGGGGGCCGTCCTAACCAAGAGACCCAGTACTTC; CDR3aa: CASSGAGGRPNQETQYF
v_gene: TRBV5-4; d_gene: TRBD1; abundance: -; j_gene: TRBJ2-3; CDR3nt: TGTGCCAGCAGCTTGGGGCAGGGGGCAGATACGCAGTATTTT; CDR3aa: CASSLGQGADTQYF
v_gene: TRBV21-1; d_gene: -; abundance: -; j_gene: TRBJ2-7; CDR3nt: TGTGCCAGCAGCAAGCCGGGACAGCGAAAGCCGACCTACGAGCAGTACTTC; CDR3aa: CASSKPGQRKPTYEQYF
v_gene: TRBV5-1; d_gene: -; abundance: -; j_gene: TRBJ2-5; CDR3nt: TGCGCCAGCAACCTTGGACAGATTAAAGAGACCCAGTACTTC; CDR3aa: CASNLGQIKETQYF
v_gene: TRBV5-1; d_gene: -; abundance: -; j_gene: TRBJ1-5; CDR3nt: TGCGCCAGCAGCTTGGAAGATTTCTCGGGTCAGCCCCAGCATTTT; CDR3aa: CASSLEDFSGQPQHF
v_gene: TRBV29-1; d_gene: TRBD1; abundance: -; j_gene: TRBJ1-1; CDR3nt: TGCAGCGTCCTACGGGGGGGACAGGAAGCTTTCTTT; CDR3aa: CSVLRGGQEAFF
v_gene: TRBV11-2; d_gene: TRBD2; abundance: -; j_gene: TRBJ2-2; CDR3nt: TGTGCCAGCAGCTTAGAGGCTAGCGGGGGGAGCACCGGGGAGCTGTTTTTT; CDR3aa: CASSLEASGGSTGELFF
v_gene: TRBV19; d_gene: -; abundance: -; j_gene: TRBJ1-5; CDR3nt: TGTGCCAGTAGTCTCCAGGGCAATCAGCCCCAGCATTTT; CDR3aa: CASSLQGNQPQHF
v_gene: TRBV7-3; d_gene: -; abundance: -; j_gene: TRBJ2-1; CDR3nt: TGTGCCAGCAGCCAAGGGGTACAGTCCTACAATGAGCAGTTCTTC; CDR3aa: CASSQGVQSYNEQFF
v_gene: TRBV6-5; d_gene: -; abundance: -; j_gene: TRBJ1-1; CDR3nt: TGTGCCAGCAGAGCGATCATGGGTGGCACTGAAGCTTTCTTT; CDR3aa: CASRAIMGGTEAFF
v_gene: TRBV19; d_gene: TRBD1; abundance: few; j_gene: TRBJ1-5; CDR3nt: TGTGCCAGTAGTAGCCCCGGGACAGGCCCGGGGCCCCAGCATTTT; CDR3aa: CASSSPGTGPGPQHF
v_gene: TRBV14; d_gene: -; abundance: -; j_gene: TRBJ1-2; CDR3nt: TGTGCCAGCAGCCGAGACATAGCTAACTATGGCTACACCTTC; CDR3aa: CASSRDIANYGYTF
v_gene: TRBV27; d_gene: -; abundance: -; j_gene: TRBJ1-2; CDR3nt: TGTGCCAGCAGTCCCGCCTTGGCAGGGGCACGTGGCTACACCTTC; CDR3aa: CASSPALAGARGYTF
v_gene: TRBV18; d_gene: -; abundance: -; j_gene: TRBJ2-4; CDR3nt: TGTGCCAGCTCACCAGGGCTAACCAAAAACATTCAGTACTTC; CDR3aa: CASSPGLTKNIQYF
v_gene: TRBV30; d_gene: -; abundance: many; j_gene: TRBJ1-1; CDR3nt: TGTGCCTGGAGGGGCTTTACGGACAGGAACACTGAAGCTTTCTTT; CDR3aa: CAWRGFTDRNTEAFF
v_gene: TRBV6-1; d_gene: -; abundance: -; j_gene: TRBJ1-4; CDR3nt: TGTGCCAGCAGTACGGGTTCCCCAGTTGAAAAACTGTTTTTT; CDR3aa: CASSTGSPVEKLFF
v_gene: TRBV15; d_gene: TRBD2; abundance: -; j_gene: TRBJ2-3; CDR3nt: TGTGCCACCAGTCAGAGAGAGCGGGGGGTGTCTGATACGCAGTATTTT; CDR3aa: CATSQRERGVSDTQYF
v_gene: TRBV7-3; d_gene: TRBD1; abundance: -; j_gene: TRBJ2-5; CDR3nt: TGTGCCAGCAGCCCAGGTGGGACAGGGAATCAAGAGACCCAGTACTTC; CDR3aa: CASSPGGTGNQETQYF
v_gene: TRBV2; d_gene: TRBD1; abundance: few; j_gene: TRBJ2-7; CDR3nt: TGTGCCAGCAGGGGGACAGGGGTCCTCTACGAGCAGTACTTC; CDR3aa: CASRGTGVLYEQYF
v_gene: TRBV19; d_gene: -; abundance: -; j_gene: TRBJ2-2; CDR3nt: TGTGCCAGTACCACCGCGCAGGGGCTTGGCACCGGGGAGCTGTTTTTT; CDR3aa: CASTTAQGLGTGELFF
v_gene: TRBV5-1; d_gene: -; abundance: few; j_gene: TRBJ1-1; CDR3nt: TGCGCCAGCCAACCGGGACATATCATGAACACTGAAGCTTTCTTT; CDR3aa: CASQPGHIMNTEAFF
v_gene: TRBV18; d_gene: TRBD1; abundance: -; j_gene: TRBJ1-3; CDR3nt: TGTGCCAGCTCACTTATAGTCCCGGGACAGGGAACGAGCTCTGGAAACACCATATATTTT; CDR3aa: CASSLIVPGQGTSSGNTIYF
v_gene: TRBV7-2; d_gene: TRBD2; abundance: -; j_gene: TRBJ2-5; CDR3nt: TGTGCCAGCAGCTCGTCTGGGGGGGACCAAGAGACCCAGTACTTC; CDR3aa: CASSSSGGDQETQYF
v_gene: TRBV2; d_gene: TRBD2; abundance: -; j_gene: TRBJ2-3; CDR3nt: TGTGCCAGCACTCTTAGCGGGGGGTATGGAGCAGATACGCAGTATTTT; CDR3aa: CASTLSGGYGADTQYF
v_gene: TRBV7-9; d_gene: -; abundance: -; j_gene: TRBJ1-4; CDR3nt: TGTGCCAGCGGCGTTCGGGGGGAGGGAAATGAAAAACTGTTTTTT; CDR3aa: CASGVRGEGNEKLFF
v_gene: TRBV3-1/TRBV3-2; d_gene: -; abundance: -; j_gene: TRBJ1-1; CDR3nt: TGTGCCAGCAGCCCCTCAGGGCGCGGGAACACTGAAGCTTTCTTT; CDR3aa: CASSPSGRGNTEAFF
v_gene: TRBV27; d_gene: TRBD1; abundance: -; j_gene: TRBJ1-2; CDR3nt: TGTGCCAGCAGGACTCAGGGGGGCAACTATGGCTACACCTTC; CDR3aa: CASRTQGGNYGYTF
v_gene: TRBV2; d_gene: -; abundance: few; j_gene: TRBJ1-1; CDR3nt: TGTGCCAGCAGTGTACGGGGAGAGGTCACTGAAGCTTTCTTT; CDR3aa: CASSVRGEVTEAFF
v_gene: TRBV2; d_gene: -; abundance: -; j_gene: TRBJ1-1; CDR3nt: TGTGCCAGCCGGCCACCAACAGGGCTGGGCGGGAACACTGAAGCTTTCTTT; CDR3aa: CASRPPTGLGGNTEAFF
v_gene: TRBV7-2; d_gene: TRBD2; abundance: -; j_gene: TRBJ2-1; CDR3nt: TGTGCCAGCAGCCCCACTAGCGGGGCTTACAATGAGCAGTTCTTC; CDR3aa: CASSPTSGAYNEQFF
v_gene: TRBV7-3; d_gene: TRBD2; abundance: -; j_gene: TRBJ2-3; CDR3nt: TGTGCCAGCAGCTTTGGCGGGGGGGCCGATTTTAATACGCAGTATTTT; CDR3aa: CASSFGGGADFNTQYF
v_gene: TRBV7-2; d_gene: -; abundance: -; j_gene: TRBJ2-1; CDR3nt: TGTGCCAGCAGCTTAGCGAGGTTCACCAATGAGCAGTTCTTC; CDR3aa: CASSLARFTNEQFF
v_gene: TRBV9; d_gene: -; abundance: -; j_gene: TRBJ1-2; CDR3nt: TGTGCCAGCAGCGTAGCCTCCCTAGCTAACTATGGCTACACCTTC; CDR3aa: CASSVASLANYGYTF
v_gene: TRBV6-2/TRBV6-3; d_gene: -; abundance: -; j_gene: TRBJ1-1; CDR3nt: TGTGCCAGCAGTCTGCTATTAAACACTGAAGCTTTCTTT; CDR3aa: CASSLLLNTEAFF
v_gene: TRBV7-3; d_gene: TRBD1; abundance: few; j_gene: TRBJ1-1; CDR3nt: TGTGCCAGCAGCCAGGGGGGAGACAACACTGAAGCTTTCTTT; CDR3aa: CASSQGGDNTEAFF
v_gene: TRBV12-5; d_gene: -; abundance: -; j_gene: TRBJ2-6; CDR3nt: TGTGCTAGCGCCGCAGGGGAGGGGGCCAACGTCCTGACTTTC; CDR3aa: CASAAGEGANVLTF
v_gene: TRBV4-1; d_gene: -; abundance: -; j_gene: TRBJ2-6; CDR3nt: TGCGCCAGCAGCCAACAAGGGATAGGGGCCCCCTCTGGGGCCAACGTCCTGACTTTC; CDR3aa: CASSQQGIGAPSGANVLTF
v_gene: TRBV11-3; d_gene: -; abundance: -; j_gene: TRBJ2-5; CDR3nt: TGTGCCAGCAGCCTCATTAGCGGCGTGCTCCCCGGGGCCCAGTACTTC; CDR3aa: CASSLISGVLPGAQYF
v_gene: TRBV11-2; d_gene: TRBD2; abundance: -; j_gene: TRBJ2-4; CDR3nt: TGTGCCAGCAGCTTAGAACCAGCGGGGGGGCGTTCGGCCAAAAACATTCAGTACTTC; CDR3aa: CASSLEPAGGRSAKNIQYF
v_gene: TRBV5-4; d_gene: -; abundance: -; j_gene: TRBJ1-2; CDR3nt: TGTGCCAGCAGTTTGGCGTCGGGAAATGGCTACACCTTC; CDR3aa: CASSLASGNGYTF
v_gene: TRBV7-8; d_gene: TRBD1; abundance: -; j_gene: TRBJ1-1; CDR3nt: TGTGCCAGCAGCTTCGACAGGGTGGCTGAAGCTTTCTTT; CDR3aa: CASSFDRVAEAFF
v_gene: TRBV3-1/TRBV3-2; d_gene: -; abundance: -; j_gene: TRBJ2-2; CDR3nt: TGTGCCAGCAGCCAAGAATTGGTTGGGCGGGTAGGGGAGCTGTTTTTT; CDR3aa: CASSQELVGRVGELFF